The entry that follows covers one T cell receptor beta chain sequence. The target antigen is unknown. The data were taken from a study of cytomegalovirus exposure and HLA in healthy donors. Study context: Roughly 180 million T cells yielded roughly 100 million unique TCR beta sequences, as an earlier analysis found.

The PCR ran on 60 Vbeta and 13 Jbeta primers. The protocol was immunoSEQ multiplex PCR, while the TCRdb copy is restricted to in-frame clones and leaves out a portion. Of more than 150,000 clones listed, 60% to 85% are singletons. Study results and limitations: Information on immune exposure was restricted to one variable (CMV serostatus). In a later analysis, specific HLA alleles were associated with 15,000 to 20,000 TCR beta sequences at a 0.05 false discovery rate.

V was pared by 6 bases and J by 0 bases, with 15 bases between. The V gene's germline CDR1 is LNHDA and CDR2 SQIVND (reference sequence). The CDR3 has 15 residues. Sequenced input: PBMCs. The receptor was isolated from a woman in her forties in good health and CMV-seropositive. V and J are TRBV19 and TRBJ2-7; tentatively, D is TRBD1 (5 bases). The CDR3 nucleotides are TGTGCCAGTAGACCCAGGGCAGGAGCCTCCTACGAGCAGTACTTC. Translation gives CASRPRAGASYEQYF.